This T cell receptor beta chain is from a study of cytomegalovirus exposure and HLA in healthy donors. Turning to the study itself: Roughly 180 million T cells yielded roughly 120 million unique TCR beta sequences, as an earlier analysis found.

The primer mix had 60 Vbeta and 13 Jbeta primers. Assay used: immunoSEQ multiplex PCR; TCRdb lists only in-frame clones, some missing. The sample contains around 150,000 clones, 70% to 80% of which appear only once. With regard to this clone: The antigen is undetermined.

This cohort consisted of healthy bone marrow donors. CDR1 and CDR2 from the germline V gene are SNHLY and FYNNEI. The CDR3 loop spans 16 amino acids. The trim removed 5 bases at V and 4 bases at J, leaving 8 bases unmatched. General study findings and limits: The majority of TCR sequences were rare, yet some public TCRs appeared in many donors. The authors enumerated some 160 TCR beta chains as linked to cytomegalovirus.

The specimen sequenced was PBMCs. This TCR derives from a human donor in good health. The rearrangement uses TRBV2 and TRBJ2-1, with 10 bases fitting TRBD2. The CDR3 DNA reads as TGTGCCAGCAGTAGAGCGGGAGGGCCGGGTTACAATGAGCAGTTCTTC. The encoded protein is CASSRAGGPGYNEQFF.